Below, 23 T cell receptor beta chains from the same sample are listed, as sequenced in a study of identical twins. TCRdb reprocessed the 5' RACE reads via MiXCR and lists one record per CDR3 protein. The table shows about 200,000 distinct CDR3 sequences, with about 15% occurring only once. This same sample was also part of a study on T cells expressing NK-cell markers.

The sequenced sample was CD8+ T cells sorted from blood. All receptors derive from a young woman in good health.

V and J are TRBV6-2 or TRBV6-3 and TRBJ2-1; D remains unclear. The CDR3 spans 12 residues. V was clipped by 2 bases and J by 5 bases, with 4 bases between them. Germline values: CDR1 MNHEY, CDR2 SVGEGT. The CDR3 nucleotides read TGTGCCAGCAGTTACAACCACAATGAGCAGTTCTTC. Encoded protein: CASSYNHNEQFF.

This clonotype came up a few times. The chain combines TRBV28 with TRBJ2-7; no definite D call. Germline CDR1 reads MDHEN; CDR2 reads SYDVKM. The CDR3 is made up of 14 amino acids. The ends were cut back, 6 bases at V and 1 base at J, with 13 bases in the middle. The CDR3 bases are TGTGCCAGCAGCTCCGATTGGGCTTCCTACGAGCAGTACTTC. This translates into CASSSDWASYEQYF. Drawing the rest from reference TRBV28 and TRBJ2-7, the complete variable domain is DVKVTQSSRYLVKRTGEKVFLECVQDMDHENMFWYRQDPGLGLRLIYFSYDVKMKEKGDIPEGYSVSREKKERFSLILESASTNQTSMYLCASSSDWASYEQYFGPGTRLTVT.

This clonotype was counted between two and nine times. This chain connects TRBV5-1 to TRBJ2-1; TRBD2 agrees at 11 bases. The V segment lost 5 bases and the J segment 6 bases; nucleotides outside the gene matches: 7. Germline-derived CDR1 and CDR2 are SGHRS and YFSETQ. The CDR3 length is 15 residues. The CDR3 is CASRHSGGVSNEQFF. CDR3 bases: TGCGCCAGCAGACATAGCGGGGGGGTAAGCAATGAGCAGTTCTTC.

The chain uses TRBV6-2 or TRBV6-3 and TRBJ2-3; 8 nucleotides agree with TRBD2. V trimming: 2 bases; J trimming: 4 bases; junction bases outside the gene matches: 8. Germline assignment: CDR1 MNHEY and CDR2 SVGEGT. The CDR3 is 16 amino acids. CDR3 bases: TGTGCCAGCAGTTACCTAGCGGGTCCCAGGGCAGATACGCAGTATTTT. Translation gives CASSYLAGPRADTQYF.

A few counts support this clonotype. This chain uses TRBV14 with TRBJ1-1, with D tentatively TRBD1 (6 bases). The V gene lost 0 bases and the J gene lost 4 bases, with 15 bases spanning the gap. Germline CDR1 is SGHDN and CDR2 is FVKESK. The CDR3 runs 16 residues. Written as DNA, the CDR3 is TGTGCCAGCAGCCAAGACTTTTGGGGGCTAGGCACTGAAGCTTTCTTT. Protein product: CASSQDFWGLGTEAFF.

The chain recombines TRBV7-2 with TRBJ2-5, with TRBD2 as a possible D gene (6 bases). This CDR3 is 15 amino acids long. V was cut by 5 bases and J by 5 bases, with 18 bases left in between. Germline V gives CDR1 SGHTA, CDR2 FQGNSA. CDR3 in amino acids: CASSIPGLLGETQYF. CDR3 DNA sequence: TGTGCCAGCAGCATACCGGGACTCTTAGGGGAGACCCAGTACTTC.

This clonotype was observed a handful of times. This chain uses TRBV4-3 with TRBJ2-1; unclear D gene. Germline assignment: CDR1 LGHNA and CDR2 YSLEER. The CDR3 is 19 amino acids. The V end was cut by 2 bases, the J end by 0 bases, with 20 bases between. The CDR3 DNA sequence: TGCGCCAGCAGCCAACCCCTTAACAGTGGCATAACCTCCTACAATGAGCAGTTCTTC. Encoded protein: CASSQPLNSGITSYNEQFF.

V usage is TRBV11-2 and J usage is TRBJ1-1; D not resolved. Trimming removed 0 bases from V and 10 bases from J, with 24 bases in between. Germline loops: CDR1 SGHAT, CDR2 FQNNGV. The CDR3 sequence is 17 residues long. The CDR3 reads CASSLEFYTDDWGSAFF. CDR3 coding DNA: TGTGCCAGCAGCTTAGAATTTTACACTGACGACTGGGGATCAGCTTTCTTT.

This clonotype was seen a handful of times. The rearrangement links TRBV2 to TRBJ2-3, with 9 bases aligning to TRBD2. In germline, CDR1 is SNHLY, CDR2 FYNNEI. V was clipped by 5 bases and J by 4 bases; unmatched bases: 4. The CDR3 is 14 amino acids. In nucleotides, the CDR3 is TGTGCCAGCAGTTTAGCGGGAGTTGCAGATACGCAGTATTTT. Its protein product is CASSLAGVADTQYF.

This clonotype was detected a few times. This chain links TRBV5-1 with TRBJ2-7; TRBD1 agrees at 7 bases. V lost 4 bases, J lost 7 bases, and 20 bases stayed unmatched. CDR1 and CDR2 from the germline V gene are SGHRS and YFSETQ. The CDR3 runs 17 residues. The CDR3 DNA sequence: TGCGCCAGCAGCCCCTTGAATAGAGACAGGGTACACAGTGAGCAGTACTTC. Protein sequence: CASSPLNRDRVHSEQYF.

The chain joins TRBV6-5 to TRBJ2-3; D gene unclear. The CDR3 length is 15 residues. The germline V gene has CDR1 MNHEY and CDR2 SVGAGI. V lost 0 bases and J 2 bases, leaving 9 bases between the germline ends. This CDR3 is CASSYSGSSTDTQYF. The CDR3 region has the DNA TGTGCCAGCAGTTACTCGGGCAGTTCCACAGATACGCAGTATTTT.

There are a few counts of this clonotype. The CDR3 loop is CASSLSSGGTEAFF. The DNA for the CDR3 is TGCGCCAGCAGCTTGAGCAGTGGGGGGACTGAAGCTTTCTTT. The J gene is TRBJ1-1, the V gene TRBV5-1, with D possibly TRBD1 on 5 matching bases. Between the trimmed V and J ends, which lost 1 base and 5 bases, there was a span of 12 bases. Germline V gene data show CDR1 as SGHRS and CDR2 as YFSETQ. This CDR3 contains 14 residues.

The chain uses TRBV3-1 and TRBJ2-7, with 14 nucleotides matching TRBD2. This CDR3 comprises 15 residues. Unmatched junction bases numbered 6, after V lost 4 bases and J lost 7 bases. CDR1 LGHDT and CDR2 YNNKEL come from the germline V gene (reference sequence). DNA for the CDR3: TGTGCCAGCAGCCCGACTAGCGGGGGGGCATTGGAGCAGTACTTC. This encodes CASSPTSGGALEQYF.

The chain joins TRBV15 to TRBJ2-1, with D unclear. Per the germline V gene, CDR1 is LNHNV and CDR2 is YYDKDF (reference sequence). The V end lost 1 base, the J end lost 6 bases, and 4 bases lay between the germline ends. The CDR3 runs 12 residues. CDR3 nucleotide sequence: TGTGCCACCAGCAGAGGAGGCAATGAGCAGTTCTTC. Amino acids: CATSRGGNEQFF. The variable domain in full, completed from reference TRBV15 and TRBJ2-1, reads DAMVIQNPRYQVTQFGKPVTLSCSQTLNHNVMYWYQQKSSQAPKLLFHYYDKDFNNEADTPDNFQSRRPNTSFCFLDIRSPGLGDTAMYLCATSRGGNEQFFGPGTRLTVL.

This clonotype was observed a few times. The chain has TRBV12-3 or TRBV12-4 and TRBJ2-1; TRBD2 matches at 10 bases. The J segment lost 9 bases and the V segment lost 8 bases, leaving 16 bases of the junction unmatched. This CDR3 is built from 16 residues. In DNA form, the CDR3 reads TGTGCCAGCTTAGCGGGGGGTAGCGGGATAGGCGGTGAGCAGTTCTTC. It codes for CASLAGGSGIGGEQFF.

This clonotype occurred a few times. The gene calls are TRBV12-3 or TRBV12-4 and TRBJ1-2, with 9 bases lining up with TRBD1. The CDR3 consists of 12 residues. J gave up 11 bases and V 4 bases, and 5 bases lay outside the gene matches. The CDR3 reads CASSWDRERYTF. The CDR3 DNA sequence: TGTGCCAGCAGTTGGGACAGGGAAAGGTACACCTTC.

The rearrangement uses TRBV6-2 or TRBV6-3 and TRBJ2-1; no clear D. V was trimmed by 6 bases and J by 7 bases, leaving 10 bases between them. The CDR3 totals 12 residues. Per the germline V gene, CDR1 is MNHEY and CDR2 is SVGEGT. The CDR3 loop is CASSHINNEQFF. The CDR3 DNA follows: TGTGCCAGCAGCCACATTAATAATGAGCAGTTCTTC.

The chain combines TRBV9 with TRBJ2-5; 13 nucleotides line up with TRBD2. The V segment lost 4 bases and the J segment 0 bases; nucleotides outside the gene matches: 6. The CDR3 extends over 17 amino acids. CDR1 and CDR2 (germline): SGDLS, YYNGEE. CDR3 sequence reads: CASSPKGLAGNQETQYF. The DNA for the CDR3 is TGTGCCAGCAGCCCCAAGGGACTAGCGGGGAACCAAGAGACCCAGTACTTC. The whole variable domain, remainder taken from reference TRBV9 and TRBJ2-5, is DSGVTQTPKHLITATGQRVTLRCSPRSGDLSVYWYQQSLDQGLQFLIQYYNGEERAKGNILERFSAQQFPDLHSELNLSSLELGDSALYFCASSPKGLAGNQETQYFGPGTRLLVL.

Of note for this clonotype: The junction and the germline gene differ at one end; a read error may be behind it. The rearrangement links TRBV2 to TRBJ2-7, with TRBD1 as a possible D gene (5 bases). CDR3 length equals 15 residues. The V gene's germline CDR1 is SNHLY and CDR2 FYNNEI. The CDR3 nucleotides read TGTGCCAGCAGTGAATTACAGGCAGGCTCCCACGAGCAGTACTTC. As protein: CASSELQAGSHEQYF. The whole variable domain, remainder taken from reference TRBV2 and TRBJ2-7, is EPEVTQTPSHQVTQMGQEVILRCVPISNHLYFYWYRQILGQKVEFLVSFYNNEISEKSEIFDDQFSVERPDGSNFTLKIRSTKLEDSAMYFCASSELQAGSHEQYFGPGTRLTVT.

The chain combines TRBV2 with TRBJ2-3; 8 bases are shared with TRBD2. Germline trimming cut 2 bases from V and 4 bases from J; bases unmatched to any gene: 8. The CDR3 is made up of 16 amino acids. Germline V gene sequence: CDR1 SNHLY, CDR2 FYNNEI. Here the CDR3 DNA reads TGTGCCAGCAGTGAAAGAGCGGGGGTGTGGGCAGATACGCAGTATTTT. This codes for CASSERAGVWADTQYF.

The chain's CDR3 is CASSYSGEDANTGELFF. In nucleotides, the CDR3 is TGTGCCAGCAGTTACTCCGGGGAGGATGCGAACACCGGGGAGCTGTTTTTT. The gene calls are TRBV6-5 and TRBJ2-2; D possibly corresponds to TRBD2 (6 bases). The CDR3 totals 17 residues. Germline loops: CDR1 MNHEY, CDR2 SVGAGI. V lost 0 bases to trimming and J lost 0 bases, with 11 bases between them.

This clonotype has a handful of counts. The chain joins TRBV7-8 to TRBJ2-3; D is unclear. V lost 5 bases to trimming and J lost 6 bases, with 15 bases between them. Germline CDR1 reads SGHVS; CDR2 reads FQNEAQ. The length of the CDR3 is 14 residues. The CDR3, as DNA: TGTGCCAGCAGCCGCCGGGTGGTGGGGGATACGCAGTATTTT. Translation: CASSRRVVGDTQYF.

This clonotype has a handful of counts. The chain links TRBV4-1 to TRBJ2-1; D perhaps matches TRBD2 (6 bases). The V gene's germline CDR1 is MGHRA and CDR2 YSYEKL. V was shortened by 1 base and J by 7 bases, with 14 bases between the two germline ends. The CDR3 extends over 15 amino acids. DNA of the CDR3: TGCGCCAGCAGCCAAGGCCGGGGCGCGGGGAATGAGCAGTTCTTC. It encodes CASSQGRGAGNEQFF.